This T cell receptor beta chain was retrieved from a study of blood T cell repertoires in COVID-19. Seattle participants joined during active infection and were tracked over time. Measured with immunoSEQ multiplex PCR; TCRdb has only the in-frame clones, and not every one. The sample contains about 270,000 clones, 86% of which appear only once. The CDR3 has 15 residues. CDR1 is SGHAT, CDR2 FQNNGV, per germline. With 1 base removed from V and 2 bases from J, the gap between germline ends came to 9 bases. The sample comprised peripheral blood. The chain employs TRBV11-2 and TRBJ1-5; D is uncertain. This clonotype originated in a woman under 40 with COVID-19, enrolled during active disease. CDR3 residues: CASSLGPVGNQPQHF. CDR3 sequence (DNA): TGTGCCAGCAGCTTAGGTCCGGTGGGCAATCAGCCCCAGCATTTT.